This TCR beta chain was recovered during a study of early T cells in non-severe SARS-CoV-2 infection (dated by TCRdb to the early 2020s). For the wider study: Because TCR sequencing relied on bulk RNA taken from unsorted whole blood, pairing of alpha and beta chains was not possible. Points the paper makes about the study in general: Matching against VDJdb was skewed toward anti-spike CD8 responses, likely underestimated virus-specific expansions, and missed private and CD4 specificities.

Comment on this clonotype: No antigen is known for it. Nothing much larger sits one base from this clone, and base qualities are not available.

Library method: 5' RACE. Sequenced on a NextSeq 500. In the TCR library protocol, unique molecular identifiers were attached to individual cDNA molecules to correct for PCR bias and sequencing error. Both TCR alpha and beta chains were sequenced, and tight co-correlation was observed between alpha and beta sequence abundances in each sample. Concerning the study's data processing: Decombinator V4 was used to annotate TCR sequences for V gene, J gene and CDR3. Expanded TCRs were defined as changing significantly between any two time points under a Poisson model with p below 0.0001. TCR abundances were normalised to the total number of TCRs sequenced in each sample and reported as counts per million. A search of VDJdb, accessed on 1 November 2021, was run for TCRs annotated to CMV, EBV and SARS-CoV-2, with TCRs annotated for multiple antigens excluded. TCRdb trimmed the raw reads at Q25, called clones with MiXCR and kept productive beta chains. Identical CDR3 protein sequences are pooled into one entry, listed with their most common genes and DNA. TCRdb assigned the V and J calls; the authors' analysis was not used. The sample table records fewer than 130,000 distinct CDR3 sequences; roughly 12% of these occur just once. Together, the top ten hold approximately 4% of the sample.

This was a case-control study nested in a cohort of healthcare workers in London, UK, who had nasopharyngeal swab PCR tests and blood samples taken every week. Healthcare workers were recruited between 23 and 31 March 2020, during the week of the UK lockdown, and were followed weekly for up to about 15 weeks. The sample consisted of whole blood, taken at baseline. The sequence came from an adult who was a healthcare worker with PCR-confirmed SARS-CoV-2 infection or an uninfected control (not recorded which).

CDR3 protein: CASSETQYYGYTF. The nucleotides read TGTGCCAGCAGTGAAACACAATACTATGGCTACACCTTC. The chain is made from TRBV2 and TRBJ1-2, with no confident D gene call. CDR3 length: 13 amino acids, cysteine to phenylalanine. The entry retains the CDR3 DNA only, 39 bases that are in frame from base 1. The germline V gene sets CDR1 to SNHLY and CDR2 to FYNNEI. V sheds 2 bases and J sheds 3 bases, leaving 7 bases between their ends. The full variable domain, with segments outside the CDR3 supplied by the reference TRBV2 and TRBJ1-2 proteins, appears as EPEVTQTPSHQVTQMGQEVILRCVPISNHLYFYWYRQILGQKVEFLVSFYNNEISEKSEIFDDQFSVERPDGSNFTLKIRSTKLEDSAMYFCASSETQYYGYTFGSGTRLTVV.